This T cell receptor (beta chain) was found in a study of immune evolution from preneoplasia to lung adenocarcinoma. The ends lost 8 bases at V and 4 bases at J; junction bases unmatched: 8. Germline V CDR1 and CDR2: GTSNPN, SVGIG (reference sequence). The CDR3 has 15 residues. Resections took place in Japan or China from about 2013 to 2018. Assay used: immunoSEQ multiplex PCR; TCRdb lists only in-frame clones, some missing. The data contain about 2,000 clones, 80% to 90% of them singletons. Study results and caveats: Clonality was highest in normal lung, lower in later-stage lesions apparently.

In its sample, this clone was seen once. Its antigen is unidentified. The chain employs TRBV30 and TRBJ2-2, with 12 bases that match TRBD2. The clonotype comes from a person aged 70 to 85 with lung adenocarcinoma. Specimen: FFPE adjacent normal lung tissue. The DNA of the CDR3 is TGTGCCGGGGCTAGCGGGAGGGCCCTCACCGGGGAGCTGTTTTTT. This codes for CAGASGRALTGELFF.